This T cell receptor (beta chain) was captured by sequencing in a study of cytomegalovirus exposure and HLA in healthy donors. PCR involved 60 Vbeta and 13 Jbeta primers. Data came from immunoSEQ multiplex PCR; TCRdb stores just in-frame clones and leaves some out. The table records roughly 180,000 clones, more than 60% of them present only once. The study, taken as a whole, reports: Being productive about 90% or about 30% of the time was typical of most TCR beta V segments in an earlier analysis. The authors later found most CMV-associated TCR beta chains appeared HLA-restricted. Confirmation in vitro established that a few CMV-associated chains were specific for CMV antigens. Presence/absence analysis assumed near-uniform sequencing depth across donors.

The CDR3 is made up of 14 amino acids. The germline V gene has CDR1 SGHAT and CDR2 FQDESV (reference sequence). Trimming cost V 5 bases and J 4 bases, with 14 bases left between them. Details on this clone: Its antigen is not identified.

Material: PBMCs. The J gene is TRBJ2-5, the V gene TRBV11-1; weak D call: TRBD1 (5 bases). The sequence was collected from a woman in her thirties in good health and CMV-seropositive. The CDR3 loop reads CASSPRTNVETQYF. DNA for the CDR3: TGTGCCAGCAGCCCTAGGACAAATGTAGAGACCCAGTACTTC.